The clone carrying this TCR beta chain was recorded once. Sequencing was performed with immunoSEQ multiplex PCR; in TCRdb, only in-frame clones are kept and a portion is missing. The table includes more than 300,000 clones, over 80% detected once. This entry belongs to a study of blood T cell repertoires in COVID-19. About the study: Sources were T cells, B-cell-depleted T cells, or PBMCs; the material itself was cDNA or gDNA.

Participant age was roughly 18 to 100 years, and participants resided in around 24 US areas. Two consecutive negative NP/OP PCR tests, clearance, or resolved symptoms defined Cohort 3 recovery. The specimen sequenced was PBMCs or T cells enriched from blood (not recorded which). This clonotype was obtained from a woman aged 45 to 65 who had recovered from COVID-19.

CDR3 sequence reads: CASSVAGGSWEQYF. CDR3 sequence (DNA): TGTGCCAGCAGCGTAGCGGGGGGTTCGTGGGAGCAGTACTTC. The rearrangement joins TRBV9 to TRBJ2-7; 7 bases are a match to TRBD2. The CDR3 totals 14 residues. CDR1 is SGDLS and CDR2 is YYNGEE in the germline V gene. J was trimmed by 7 bases and V by 0 bases; bases with no gene match: 7.